The clone carrying this T cell receptor (beta chain) has only a few counts. Antigen specificity is unknown. The sample comes from a study of metastatic and nonmetastatic thyroid tumors. For the study at large: Comparison of repertoires was carried out across blood and tumor or nodule tissue from malignant and benign thyroid patients. Whole-study findings and limits: Reports indicated that malignant thyroid tumors showed significantly higher TCR beta diversity than benign nodules did, in blood and tumor.

All patients were treatment-naive before thyroid surgery. As originally analysed: The distant-metastasis classifier for papillary thyroid cancer was built from CDR3 differences across clinicopathological groups. TCRdb re-called clones from the PCR reads using MiXCR. V and J calls and clone size were set by TCRdb, not the authors. This sample has around 41,000 clones, with around 28% found just once. The germline gives CDR1 MNHEY, CDR2 SMNVEV (reference sequence). Unmatched junction bases numbered 1, after V lost 0 bases and J lost 4 bases. The CDR3 totals 14 residues. Sequencing input: blood. The chain employs TRBV27 and TRBJ2-7; 9 positions agree with TRBD1. The TCR was taken from a male donor with papillary thyroid cancer or a benign thyroid nodule (not recorded which). Some clones in this sample may be carry-over from other donors' samples. CDR3 in amino acids: CASSLSGTGYEQYF. The DNA for the CDR3 is TGTGCCAGCAGTTTATCTGGGACAGGGTACGAGCAGTACTTC.